The 27 T cell receptor beta chains presented below share a single source sample, sequenced in a study of blood T cell repertoires in COVID-19. Sequenced by immunoSEQ multiplex PCR; TCRdb stores in-frame clones only, minus some. The sample includes 100,000 to 150,000 clones, about 80% of them seen just once. Material: peripheral blood. The receptors were gathered from a man in his sixties with acute or convalescent COVID-19.

The gene calls are TRBV11-1 and TRBJ2-5, with a tentative D call TRBD2 (7 bases). CDR1 and CDR2 (germline): SGHAT, FQDESV (reference sequence). The CDR3 covers 16 residues. Trimming left V 7 bases short and J 5 bases short, with 23 bases between. The CDR3 DNA sequence: TGTGCCAGCACTTGGGGAGGGGGAGGGCCCTCGGAGACCCAGTACTTC. Encoded protein: CASTWGGGGPSETQYF.

This chain joins TRBV7-9 and TRBJ2-1; TRBD1 matches 8 bases. CDR3 size: 15 residues. CDR1 and CDR2 from the germline V gene are SEHNR and FQNEAQ (reference sequence). Trimming removed 6 bases from V and 4 bases from J; junction bases left unmatched: 8. The CDR3 sequence: CASRSGQGKYNEQFF. Here the CDR3 DNA reads TGTGCCAGCAGAAGTGGACAGGGTAAATACAATGAGCAGTTCTTC.

The V gene is TRBV4-2, the J gene TRBJ1-6; D gene ambiguous. The germline CDR1 and CDR2 sequences are LGHNA and YNFKEQ. The CDR3 contains 19 residues. Trimming removed 4 bases at V and 0 bases at J, with 19 bases between. The CDR3 DNA sequence: TGTGCCAGCAGCCGCGATGACCCTAGTTTTAGCTCCTATAATTCACCCCTCCACTTT. Translating it yields CASSRDDPSFSSYNSPLHF.

J is TRBJ2-7 and V is TRBV10-3; perhaps TRBD2 as D (6 bases). Per germline, CDR1 ENHRY and CDR2 SYGVKD. CDR3 length equals 14 residues. Trimming shortened V by 0 bases and J by 2 bases, and 8 bases separated the two germline ends. This chain's CDR3 is CAISESAGPYEQYF. In DNA, the CDR3 is TGTGCCATCAGTGAGTCTGCGGGGCCCTACGAGCAGTACTTC.

The V call is TRBV19, the J call TRBJ2-2, with 8 bases aligning to TRBD1. Germline-derived CDR1 and CDR2 are LNHDA and SQIVND (reference sequence). V gave up 1 base and J gave up 0 bases; unmatched junction bases: 4. This CDR3 is built from 17 residues. In DNA, the CDR3 is TGTGCCAGTAGTATAGGTTCAGGGGGCGCGAACACCGGGGAGCTGTTTTTT. This gives the protein CASSIGSGGANTGELFF.

The J gene is TRBJ2-5, the V gene TRBV2; the match to TRBD2 covers 7 bases. The germline CDR1 and CDR2 sequences are SNHLY and FYNNEI. After removal of 3 bases from V and 13 bases from J, the junction contained 2 bases not matched to a gene. This CDR3 contains 10 residues. This chain's CDR3 is CASSDPGGYF. CDR3 nucleotides: TGTGCCAGCAGTGACCCGGGGGGGTACTTC.

The sample holds a few counts of this clone. V gene TRBV2 combines with J gene TRBJ2-7; 8 bases fit TRBD2. V shed 6 bases and J 9 bases; nucleotides not matched to a gene: 4. Germline lookup yields CDR1 SNHLY and CDR2 FYNNEI. The CDR3 runs to 11 residues. CDR3 sequence: CASSQLAAQYF. The CDR3 bases are TGTGCCAGCAGCCAACTAGCGGCGCAGTACTTC.

This clone was detected a few times. The chain carries TRBV30 and TRBJ1-6, with a tentative D call TRBD1 (6 bases). CDR3 length: 16 residues. Germline loops: CDR1 GTSNPN, CDR2 SVGIG (reference sequence). The ends were cut back, 6 bases at V and 0 bases at J, with 15 bases in the middle. The DNA of the CDR3 is TGTGCCTGCCCGGGACACCAAAGCTCCTATAATTCACCCCTCCACTTT. This encodes CACPGHQSSYNSPLHF.

The rearrangement joins TRBV27 to TRBJ2-7; perhaps TRBD1 as D (6 bases). V lost 4 bases to trimming and J lost 1 base, with 11 bases between them. CDR1 MNHEY and CDR2 SMNVEV come from the germline V gene (reference sequence). CDR3 length: 14 amino acids. CDR3 region: CASSSKQGSYEQYF. The DNA of the CDR3 is TGTGCCAGCAGTTCCAAACAGGGATCCTACGAGCAGTACTTC.

The CDR3 loop reads CASSPQRTGGTEAFF. CDR3 nucleotide sequence: TGTGCCAGCTCACCACAGAGGACAGGGGGCACTGAAGCTTTCTTT. The genes are TRBV18 and TRBJ1-1, with TRBD1 identical over 10 bases. V shed 1 base, J shed 4 bases, and the junction held 3 bases outside the gene matches. This CDR3 contains 15 residues. The germline gives CDR1 KGHSH, CDR2 LQKENI.

V is TRBV29-1 and J is TRBJ2-3; TRBD2 agrees at 14 bases. The length of the CDR3 is 17 residues. V shed 6 bases, J shed 4 bases, and the junction held 12 bases outside the gene matches. Germline V gives CDR1 SQVTM, CDR2 ANQGSEA. CDR3 protein: CSVPGTSGSGSSDTQYF. The CDR3 DNA reads TGCAGCGTACCCGGGACTAGCGGGAGCGGATCGTCAGATACGCAGTATTTT.

The chain has TRBV9 and TRBJ1-1, with D unclear. The ends were cut back, 4 bases at V and 6 bases at J, with 19 bases in the middle. The CDR3 is made up of 15 amino acids. Germline CDR1 and CDR2: SGDLS and YYNGEE. The CDR3 region is CASSPAGWAGAEAFF. CDR3 bases: TGTGCCAGCAGCCCCGCGGGTTGGGCGGGCGCTGAAGCTTTCTTT.

The DNA for the CDR3 is TGTGCCAGCAGCTTGGAGGAGAACACTGAAGCTTTCTTT. Amino acid sequence: CASSLEENTEAFF. The V gene is TRBV7-9, the J gene TRBJ1-1, with D hard to call. The CDR3 contains 13 residues. The germline V gene has CDR1 SEHNR and CDR2 FQNEAQ (reference sequence). Trimming took 3 bases from V and 1 from J, leaving 6 bases between them.

The J gene is TRBJ1-1, the V gene TRBV5-1; D call uncertain. Germline V gene data show CDR1 as SGHRS and CDR2 as YFSETQ. The V end was cut by 2 bases, the J end by 2 bases, with 7 bases between. The CDR3 totals 13 residues. The CDR3 sequence: CASSLQFNTEAFF. The CDR3 DNA sequence: TGCGCCAGCAGCTTACAGTTTAACACTGAAGCTTTCTTT.

The chain employs TRBV21-1 and TRBJ1-1; the listed D gene, TRBD1, was not tested against the DNA. TRBV21-1 is shown as a pseudogene. This CDR3 spans 15 amino acids. The CDR3 nucleotides are TGTGCCAGCAGCAGATCCAGGGGGAAGAACACTGAAGCTTTCTTT. It translates to CASSRSRGKNTEAFF.

The chain couples TRBV30 to TRBJ2-7, with TRBD1 as a possible D gene (6 bases). This CDR3 is 11 amino acids long. CDR1 GTSNPN and CDR2 SVGIG come from the germline V gene (reference sequence). Trimming took off 6 bases at V and 2 bases at J, with 8 bases between the two ends. CDR3 protein: CACRGTYEQYF. Written as DNA, the CDR3 is TGTGCCTGCAGGGGTACCTACGAGCAGTACTTC.

The rearrangement uses TRBV28 and TRBJ1-1; TRBD1 is a possible D gene (5 bases). Trimming cost V 5 bases and J 2 bases, with 15 bases left between them. CDR3 length: 15 residues. The germline V gene encodes CDR1 MDHEN and CDR2 SYDVKM. This chain's CDR3 is CASSRSAGGNTEAFF. In DNA form, the CDR3 reads TGTGCCAGCAGTCGCTCGGCGGGGGGAAACACTGAAGCTTTCTTT.

The chain combines TRBV29-1 with TRBJ2-4; 10 bases fit TRBD2. CDR1 and CDR2 (germline): SQVTM, ANQGSEA. V shed 5 bases, J shed 2 bases, and the junction held 6 bases outside the gene matches. The CDR3 is made up of 15 amino acids. CDR3 sequence (DNA): TGCAGCGTTCAAAGCGGGGGGGGAACCAAAAACATTCAGTACTTC. This gives the protein CSVQSGGGTKNIQYF.

This sequence joins TRBV7-8 and TRBJ2-4; 12 nucleotides agree with TRBD2. Germline V CDR1 and CDR2: SGHVS, FQNEAQ. The CDR3 contains 21 residues. Trimming cost V 0 bases and J 0 bases; bases outside gene matches: 12. Written as DNA, the CDR3 is TGTGCCAGCAGCTTAGCCCCGACTAGCGGGAGTGGTTTTCAAGCCAAAAACATTCAGTACTTC. As protein: CASSLAPTSGSGFQAKNIQYF.

The chain's CDR3 is CASSFRGDRVYYGYTF. The CDR3 DNA reads TGTGCCAGCAGCTTTCGAGGGGACAGGGTCTACTATGGCTACACCTTC. J is TRBJ1-2 and V is TRBV7-2; 9 bases are a match to TRBD1. With V trimmed by 3 bases and J by 3 bases, 8 bases remained unmatched. Germline V gives CDR1 SGHTA, CDR2 FQGNSA. The CDR3 covers 16 residues. The entire variable domain, with the rest obtained from reference TRBV7-2 and TRBJ1-2, is as follows: GAGVSQSPSNKVTEKGKDVELRCDPISGHTALYWYRQSLGQGLEFLIYFQGNSAPDKSGLPSDRFSAERTGGSVSTLTIQRTQQEDSAVYLCASSFRGDRVYYGYTFGSGTRLTVV.

The chain joins TRBV5-1 to TRBJ2-5; 7 bases map to TRBD2. V dropped 2 bases and J dropped 5; count of bases not matched to a gene: 6. Germline assignment: CDR1 SGHRS and CDR2 YFSETQ. This CDR3 has 14 amino acids. CDR3 DNA: TGCGCCAGCAGCTTCCTCGTCGGGAGGGAGACCCAGTACTTC. It encodes CASSFLVGRETQYF.

The chain uses TRBV7-9 and TRBJ1-4, with a tentative D call TRBD1 (5 bases). Looked up from germline, CDR1 is SEHNR and CDR2 is FQNEAQ (reference sequence). The CDR3 covers 13 residues. V was clipped by 5 bases and J by 8 bases, with 12 bases between them. CDR3 residues: CASSKSGYEKLFF. CDR3 nucleotides: TGTGCCAGCAGCAAGTCAGGGTACGAAAAACTGTTTTTT.

This chain links TRBV6-5 with TRBJ2-7; TRBD2 is a possible D gene (6 bases). V dropped 0 bases and J dropped 9 bases, with 15 bases sitting between them. The CDR3 extends over 14 amino acids. Germline V gene sequence: CDR1 MNHEY, CDR2 SVGAGI. The CDR3 DNA is TGTGCCAGCAGTTACTCGAGTGGAGGGACTGTGCAGTACTTC. This gives the protein CASSYSSGGTVQYF.

The gene calls are TRBV18 and TRBJ2-1, with TRBD2 matching 9 bases. Losses at the gene ends were 4 bases for V and 5 bases for J; bases not matched to a gene: 9. The CDR3 has 16 residues. CDR1 and CDR2 from the germline V gene are KGHSH and LQKENI. The CDR3 here is CASSLSGTSRNNEQFF. The CDR3 DNA sequence: TGTGCCAGCTCACTTTCCGGGACTAGCCGCAACAATGAGCAGTTCTTC.

The chain employs TRBV5-1 and TRBJ1-6; D is uncertain. Germline CDR1 SGHRS, CDR2 YFSETQ. There are 16 residues in the CDR3. The V end lost 0 bases, the J end lost 5 bases, and 12 bases lay between the germline ends. CDR3 in DNA: TGCGCCAGCAGCTTGGGGGCAGCAGTAAATAATTCACCCCTCCACTTT. It is translated as CASSLGAAVNNSPLHF. The complete variable domain, with remaining parts taken from reference TRBV5-1 and TRBJ1-6, reads KAGVTQTPRYLIKTRGQQVTLSCSPISGHRSVSWYQQTPGQGLQFLFEYFSETQRNKGNFPGRFSGRQFSNSRSEMNVSTLELGDSALYLCASSLGAAVNNSPLHFGNGTRLTVT.

A single count supports this clone. The rearrangement links TRBV28 to TRBJ2-7; TRBD2 aligns across 10 bases. CDR3 size: 18 residues. V lost 5 bases, J lost 0 bases, and 13 bases stayed unmatched. CDR1 is MDHEN, CDR2 SYDVKM, per germline. DNA of the CDR3: TGTGCCAGCAGTCCACCTCCCGGACTAGCGGCTAGCTCCTACGAGCAGTACTTC. Translated: CASSPPPGLAASSYEQYF. Drawing the rest from reference TRBV28 and TRBJ2-7, the complete variable domain is DVKVTQSSRYLVKRTGEKVFLECVQDMDHENMFWYRQDPGLGLRLIYFSYDVKMKEKGDIPEGYSVSREKKERFSLILESASTNQTSMYLCASSPPPGLAASSYEQYFGPGTRLTVT.

This clone appeared a single time. The gene calls are TRBV18 and TRBJ1-1, with a tentative D call TRBD1 (5 bases). The CDR3 is 14 amino acids. V dropped 8 bases and J dropped 1 base, with 14 bases sitting between them. Germline CDR1 KGHSH, CDR2 LQKENI. The DNA for the CDR3 is TGTGCCAGCGCGCCGGGGGAGCAGAACACTGAAGCTTTCTTT. This sequence encodes CASAPGEQNTEAFF.